In this sample, the clone carrying this T cell receptor (beta chain) turned up a few times. The antigen remains unidentified. Germline V lookup: CDR1 SGHAT, CDR2 FQNNGV. With 4 bases removed from V and 1 base from J, the gap between germline ends came to 10 bases. The CDR3 covers 14 residues. The data originate from a study of cytomegalovirus exposure and HLA in healthy donors. Study-level findings and limits: Indistinguishability led to the exclusion of some V segments, TRBV6-2 and TRBV6-3 included.

The PCR made use of 60 Vbeta and 13 Jbeta primers. Profiled with immunoSEQ multiplex PCR; TCRdb holds only in-frame clones, not every one. The table has 30,000 to 40,000 clones, over 60% seen once. The sequence came from a man aged 40-49 years in good health and CMV-seropositive. The chain uses TRBV11-2 and TRBJ1-1; D may be TRBD1 (5 bases). Sample: PBMCs. For the CDR3, the DNA is TGTGCCAGCAGCTCAACCGGACAGAACACTGAAGCTTTCTTT. Protein sequence: CASSSTGQNTEAFF.